The 23 T cell receptor beta chains below were found in one sample sequenced in a study of shared clonotypes between healthy human individuals. TCRdb's copy holds only in-frame clones and misses some; the assay was immunoSEQ multiplex PCR. The sample carries around 510,000 clones, around three quarters recorded once. The source material was PBMCs. The source of these receptors is a middle-aged woman in good health. Some clones in this sample may be carry-over from other donors' samples.

This clone was observed a few times. The chain has TRBV7-2 and TRBJ2-3; tentative D call: TRBD2 (5 bases). The V gene's germline CDR1 is SGHTA and CDR2 FQGNSA. Trimming took off 3 bases at V and 3 bases at J, with 10 bases between the two ends. The CDR3 has 14 residues. CDR3 protein: CASSFGGRTDTQYF. CDR3 nucleotide sequence: TGTGCCAGCAGCTTCGGCGGGCGGACAGATACGCAGTATTTT.

Of note for this clone: The missing conserved phenylalanine or tryptophan at the end of this CDR3 makes a read error likely. This chain connects TRBV5-1 to TRBJ2-7; TRBD2 matches 10 bases. The CDR3 consists of 17 residues. In germline, CDR1 is SGHRS, CDR2 YFSETQ. The V and J ends lost 3 bases and 7 bases, in that order; junction bases with no gene match: 16. CDR3 region: CASSSLWGASGRGEQYS. CDR3 in DNA: TGCGCCAGCAGCTCATTGTGGGGTGCTAGCGGGAGAGGGGAGCAGTACTCC.

This clone was detected ten times or more. The sample contains more than one DNA sequence encoding this CDR3. The chain joins TRBV7-9 to TRBJ1-1; TRBD1 matches 8 bases. The CDR3 length is 16 residues. J gave up 2 bases and V 5 bases, and 10 bases lay outside the gene matches. CDR1 SEHNR and CDR2 FQNEAQ come from the germline V gene (reference sequence). The CDR3 protein is CASSHGQGIRNTEAFF. DNA for the CDR3: TGTGCCAGCAGCCATGGACAGGGAATAAGAAACACTGAAGCTTTCTTT.

The chain is built from TRBV6-1 and TRBJ1-2; TRBD1 aligns across 7 bases. The V segment lost 2 bases and the J segment 8 bases; nucleotides outside the gene matches: 14. CDR3 size: 16 residues. Per germline, CDR1 MNHNS and CDR2 SASEGT. This CDR3 is CASSESPTGSAGGYTF. Here the CDR3 DNA reads TGTGCCAGCAGTGAATCCCCGACAGGGTCTGCTGGAGGCTACACCTTC.

A few counts support this clone. This CDR3 is CASSLTSSGRAADTQYF. The CDR3, as DNA: TGTGCCAGCTCACTTACGTCTAGCGGGAGGGCCGCAGATACGCAGTATTTT. The chain carries TRBV18 and TRBJ2-3, with 12 bases aligning to TRBD2. Unmatched junction bases numbered 9, after V lost 4 bases and J lost 4 bases. The CDR3 extends over 17 amino acids. The germline gives CDR1 KGHSH, CDR2 LQKENI.

This clone was seen only a few times. The rearrangement joins TRBV10-3 to TRBJ2-2; 8 positions agree with TRBD1. This CDR3 contains 15 residues. The V gene's germline CDR1 is ENHRY and CDR2 SYGVKD. V gave up 10 bases and J gave up 6 bases; unmatched junction bases: 13. The CDR3: CATVSQGALAGELFF. In nucleotides, the CDR3 is TGTGCCACCGTTTCCCAGGGGGCGTTGGCCGGGGAGCTGTTTTTT.

This clone was seen just once. This sequence joins TRBV27 and TRBJ2-2; 10 bases match TRBD1. Germline CDR1 is MNHEY and CDR2 is SMNVEV (reference sequence). Losses at the gene ends were 3 bases for V and 5 bases for J; bases not matched to a gene: 9. This CDR3 comprises 17 residues. CDR3 region: CASSFRQGAEYTGELFF. As DNA, the CDR3 is TGTGCCAGCAGTTTCCGACAGGGGGCGGAATATACCGGGGAGCTGTTTTTT.

CDR3 nucleotides: TGTGCCAGCAACGTAACAGGGGGACTGGGGGATACGCAGTATTTT. Its protein is CASNVTGGLGDTQYF. The chain couples TRBV5-6 to TRBJ2-3; 8 nucleotides agree with TRBD1. V was clipped by 6 bases and J by 6 bases; unmatched bases: 12. CDR1 and CDR2 (germline): SGHDT, YYEEEE. CDR3 length equals 15 residues.

This clone has just one count. This chain uses TRBV5-1 with TRBJ2-5; 10 bases are shared with TRBD2. Germline lookup yields CDR1 SGHRS and CDR2 YFSETQ. The ends lost 4 bases at V and 6 bases at J; junction bases unmatched: 6. This CDR3 has 14 amino acids. CDR3 DNA sequence: TGCGCCAGCAGCATCGGGACTAGCGTAAAGACCCAGTACTTC. Encoded protein: CASSIGTSVKTQYF. The full variable domain, its missing parts supplied by reference TRBV5-1 and TRBJ2-5, is KAGVTQTPRYLIKTRGQQVTLSCSPISGHRSVSWYQQTPGQGLQFLFEYFSETQRNKGNFPGRFSGRQFSNSRSEMNVSTLELGDSALYLCASSIGTSVKTQYFGPGTRLLVL.

The chain uses TRBV7-3 and TRBJ2-1, with TRBD2 matching 9 bases. Germline-derived CDR1 and CDR2 are SGHTA and FQGTGA. The junction had 9 bases not matched to a gene; V was cut back by 5 bases and J by 13 bases. This CDR3 contains 13 residues. This chain's CDR3 is CASSPLIGTSQFF. The CDR3 nucleotides read TGTGCCAGCAGCCCCCTCATAGGGACTAGCCAGTTCTTC.

This clone came up a few times. The rearrangement uses TRBV30 and TRBJ1-5, with 8 bases lining up with TRBD1. V was pared by 1 base and J by 6 bases, with 8 bases of the junction left unmatched. Germline values: CDR1 GTSNPN, CDR2 SVGIG (reference sequence). This CDR3 has 15 residues. The DNA for the CDR3 is TGTGCCTGGAGTGCCGGACAGGGTAGGGGTCAGCCCCAGCATTTT. Translating it yields CAWSAGQGRGQPQHF.

This clone was found many times. Other DNA sequences in the sample encode the same CDR3. This rearrangement joins TRBV9 to TRBJ2-3, with D possibly matching TRBD1 (5 bases). This CDR3 contains 12 residues. V dropped 4 bases and J dropped 5 bases, with 8 bases sitting between them. The germline V gene encodes CDR1 SGDLS and CDR2 YYNGEE. The CDR3 coding sequence is TGTGCCAGCAGCATTCAGGGAGATACGCAGTATTTT. Its translation: CASSIQGDTQYF.

The chain joins TRBV5-6 to TRBJ2-5, with a weak D call TRBD1 (6 bases). TRBJ2-7 explains the end of the DNA better; the J call may be wrong. The CDR3 consists of 14 residues. Germline V gives CDR1 SGHDT, CDR2 YYEEEE. CDR3 DNA: TGTGCCAGCAGCAACCCGGGACACGACTACGAGCAGTACTTC. It codes for CASSNPGHDYEQYF.

This chain links TRBV6-5 with TRBJ1-6; D not certain. Germline V gene data show CDR1 as MNHEY and CDR2 as SVGAGI. Trimming stripped 4 bases from V and 9 bases from J, with 16 bases between. The CDR3 has 15 residues. Here the CDR3 DNA reads TGTGCCAGCAGTTCCTTGCGGAAAGAAACTTCACCCCTCCACTTT. As protein: CASSSLRKETSPLHF.

The table lists this clone with a count of one. V is TRBV11-2 and J is TRBJ2-3, with TRBD2 as a possible D gene (6 bases). Germline V gene sequence: CDR1 SGHAT, CDR2 FQNNGV. The CDR3 covers 15 residues. The germline V and J ends were trimmed by 4 bases and 6 bases, with 17 bases remaining between them. CDR3 DNA: TGTGCCAGCAGCTGGCAGCGGGTTGTAGCTGATACGCAGTATTTT. Translated, it gives CASSWQRVVADTQYF. Based on the CDR3 plus reference TRBV11-2 and TRBJ2-3, the full variable domain is EAGVAQSPRYKIIEKRQSVAFWCNPISGHATLYWYQQILGQGPKLLIQFQNNGVVDDSQLPKDRFSAERLKGVDSTLKIQPAKLEDSAVYLCASSWQRVVADTQYFGPGTRLTVL.

V usage is TRBV5-1 and J usage is TRBJ2-2; D gene uncertain. Germline loops: CDR1 SGHRS, CDR2 YFSETQ. The CDR3 is made up of 14 amino acids. Trimming took 3 bases from V and 5 from J, leaving 11 bases between them. CDR3 region: CASSSQTLTGELFF. The CDR3 bases are TGCGCCAGCAGCTCTCAGACTCTGACCGGGGAGCTGTTTTTT.

The chain is built from TRBV11-2 and TRBJ2-5; no clear D. The CDR3 spans 17 residues. The ends were cut back, 0 bases at V and 2 bases at J, with 16 bases in the middle. Germline-derived CDR1 and CDR2 are SGHAT and FQNNGV. CDR3 bases: TGTGCCAGCAGCTTAGAGGGTCAAGGCGCATCACAAGAGACCCAGTACTTC. Translation: CASSLEGQGASQETQYF.

The chain joins TRBV7-3 to TRBJ2-2; TRBD1 matches 7 bases. Germline V gene sequence: CDR1 SGHTA, CDR2 FQGTGA. CDR3 length: 17 amino acids. With 4 bases clipped from V and 6 bases from J, the junction kept 14 bases outside the gene matches. CDR3 nucleotide sequence: TGTGCCAGCAGCTCCTCCCGGGACAGAGTAGCCTCCGGGGAGCTGTTTTTT. It encodes CASSSSRDRVASGELFF.

This chain uses TRBV6-1 with TRBJ1-2; D unresolved. Per germline, CDR1 MNHNS and CDR2 SASEGT. The CDR3 spans 13 residues. Trimming stripped 3 bases from V and 2 bases from J, with 7 bases between. The CDR3 region has the DNA TGTGCCAGCAGTGAGAACCTGAACTATGGCTACACCTTC. Translation gives CASSENLNYGYTF.

This chain uses TRBV28 with TRBJ1-1; weak D call: TRBD1 (6 bases). Trimming pared 5 bases from V and 8 bases from J, leaving 12 bases between. The CDR3 spans 12 residues. Germline CDR1 is MDHEN and CDR2 is SYDVKM. For the CDR3, the DNA is TGTGCCAGCAGTCCTAGACAGGAGGAAGCTTTCTTT. This translates into CASSPRQEEAFF.

The chain is built from TRBV5-5 and TRBJ2-2; D possibly corresponds to TRBD1 (7 bases). The V end was cut by 1 base, the J end by 5 bases, with 12 bases between. Germline-derived CDR1 and CDR2 are SGHKS and YYEKEE (reference sequence). The CDR3 contains 15 residues. In nucleotides, the CDR3 is TGTGCCAGCAGCTTGATACAGGGGAGGACCGGGGAGCTGTTTTTT. This encodes CASSLIQGRTGELFF. Using reference TRBV5-5 and TRBJ2-2 for the parts outside the CDR3, the full variable domain is DAGVTQSPTHLIKTRGQQVTLRCSPISGHKSVSWYQQVLGQGPQFIFQYYEKEERGRGNFPDRFSARQFPNYSSELNVNALLLGDSALYLCASSLIQGRTGELFFGEGSRLTVL.

The rearrangement joins TRBV7-8 to TRBJ2-5, with TRBD1 matching over 7 bases. Germline V gene lookup returns CDR1 SGHVS and CDR2 FQNEAQ. Trimming took 3 bases from V and 5 from J; bases not matched to a gene: 6. The CDR3 spans 14 residues. Here the CDR3 reads CASSFTGAGETQYF. CDR3 bases: TGTGCCAGCAGCTTCACAGGGGCAGGGGAGACCCAGTACTTC. Variable domain in full (rest from reference TRBV7-8 and TRBJ2-5): GAGVSQSPRYKVAKRGQDVALRCDPISGHVSLFWYQQALGQGPEFLTYFQNEAQLDKSGLPSDRFFAERPEGSVSTLKIQRTQQEDSAVYLCASSFTGAGETQYFGPGTRLLVL.

This clone was seen only a few times. The genes are TRBV19 and TRBJ2-1; 9 bases fit TRBD2. The CDR3 consists of 15 residues. The ends lost 4 bases at V and 4 bases at J; junction bases unmatched: 5. Germline V CDR1 and CDR2: LNHDA, SQIVND (reference sequence). The CDR3 spells CASSTPTSGYNEQFF. CDR3 nucleotide sequence: TGTGCCAGTAGTACACCGACTAGCGGATACAATGAGCAGTTCTTC.